Listed below are T cell receptor beta chains from one sample, sequenced in a study of blood T cell repertoires in COVID-19. Sequenced by immunoSEQ multiplex PCR; TCRdb stores in-frame clones only, minus some. The sample records roughly 250,000 clones, about 90% being singletons. The sample consisted of PBMCs or T cells enriched from blood (not recorded which). These receptor sequences come from a woman in her late teens or twenties who had recovered from COVID-19. CDR3s include the opening cysteine and the closing phenylalanine or tryptophan. A D gene is named only where the DNA matches it firmly. Only some rows state a clone size, as once, few, many or a class for expanded clones.

J,V,D,size,DNA,CDR3
TRBJ1-1,TRBV9,.,once,TGTGCCAGCAGCGTAGAGTCTCAGGTAGCTGAAGCTTTCTTT,CASSVESQVAEAFF
TRBJ1-2,TRBV12-3/TRBV12-4,.,.,TGTGCCAGCAGTGGAGGGTCCTATGGCTACACCTTC,CASSGGSYGYTF
TRBJ1-1,TRBV4-1,.,.,TGCGCCAGCAGCCATACTGGGACATCGAACACTGAAGCTTTCTTT,CASSHTGTSNTEAFF
TRBJ2-5,TRBV9,.,.,TGTGCCAGCAGCGCCTCGAGCGGAGCGGGCCAAGAGACCCAGTACTTC,CASSASSGAGQETQYF
TRBJ2-1,TRBV5-4,.,.,TGTGCCAGCAGCTTAGCCCCGGAGAATGAGCAGTTCTTC,CASSLAPENEQFF
TRBJ1-3,TRBV4-1,.,.,TGCGCCAGCAGCCTTACACAGGACTCTGGAAACACCATATATTTT,CASSLTQDSGNTIYF
TRBJ1-2,TRBV5-1,.,.,TGCGCCAGCAGCCGGGACACCTTATACTATGGCTACACCTTC,CASSRDTLYYGYTF
TRBJ2-4,TRBV29-1,TRBD2,.,TGCAGCGTTTTGCCTAGCGGGGGTGCTGCCAAAAACATTCAGTACTTC,CSVLPSGGAAKNIQYF
TRBJ1-1,TRBV24-1,.,.,TGTGCCACCAGTGCCCTTGGGAGAACTGAAGCTTTCTTT,CATSALGRTEAFF
TRBJ1-5,TRBV24-1,.,.,TGTGCCACCGGTGACTCGGGAGGCGAGGGACAGCCCCAGCATTTT,CATGDSGGEGQPQHF
TRBJ2-3,TRBV7-3,TRBD2,.,TGTGCCAGCAGCTCGCGCGGGGGTACCCGGGATACGCAGTATTTT,CASSSRGGTRDTQYF
TRBJ2-2,TRBV27,.,.,TGTGCCAGCAGTTTATCGGAGGGAGTCTCCACCGGGGAGCTGTTTTTT,CASSLSEGVSTGELFF